The sample holds many counts of the clone carrying this TCR beta chain. Its antigen is not identified. These data come from a study of CD8+CD57+ T cells in acquired aplastic anemia. Background on the study: When averaged, DNA from sorted CD4+ and CD8+ cells came to 2.5 to 3.5 ug. Researchers reported that healthy donors averaged about 10 million reads for CD4+ cells.

V lost 1 base and J lost 6, with 6 bases in between. This CDR3 region has 13 residues. Germline V gene sequence: CDR1 SGHTA, CDR2 FQGNSA. The study, taken as a whole, reports: Levels of CD8+ Simpson's diversity were not significantly distinct in patients versus controls.

Researchers used genomic DNA as the template to profile TCR beta VDJ and CDR3. TCRdb recomputed calls from the reads with MiXCR, one row per CDR3 protein. The table includes about 81,000 distinct CDR3 sequences, over 35% detected once. The receptor's source is a human donor in good health, serving as a control. Sample: sorted CD4+, CD8+, or CD8+CD57+ T cells (not recorded which) from PBMCs. This chain connects TRBV7-2 to TRBJ2-2; D gene ambiguous. As DNA, the CDR3 is TGTGCCAGCAGCTTAGTGGTGTCCGGGGAGCTGTTTTTT. Protein: CASSLVVSGELFF.